This TCR beta chain was retrieved from a study of OX40 agonist ivuxolimab in advanced cancers. The assay was immunoSEQ multiplex PCR, and TCRdb's table has in-frame clones only and misses some. The table shows tens of thousands of clones, with 91% occurring only once. The CDR3 is 12 amino acids. V was clipped by 6 bases and J by 5 bases, with 11 bases between them. From germline, CDR1 is SGDLS and CDR2 YYNGEE. The chain links TRBV9 to TRBJ2-5; possible D gene TRBD1, 6 bases. The sample was CD4+ or CD8+ T cells sorted from blood, taken in a trial of the OX40 agonist ivuxolimab. The clonotype comes from an adult with an advanced solid tumor such as melanoma, head and neck, liver or kidney cancer. The CDR3 DNA follows: TGTGCCAGCATACAGGGTTCGGAGACCCAGTACTTC. As protein: CASIQGSETQYF.